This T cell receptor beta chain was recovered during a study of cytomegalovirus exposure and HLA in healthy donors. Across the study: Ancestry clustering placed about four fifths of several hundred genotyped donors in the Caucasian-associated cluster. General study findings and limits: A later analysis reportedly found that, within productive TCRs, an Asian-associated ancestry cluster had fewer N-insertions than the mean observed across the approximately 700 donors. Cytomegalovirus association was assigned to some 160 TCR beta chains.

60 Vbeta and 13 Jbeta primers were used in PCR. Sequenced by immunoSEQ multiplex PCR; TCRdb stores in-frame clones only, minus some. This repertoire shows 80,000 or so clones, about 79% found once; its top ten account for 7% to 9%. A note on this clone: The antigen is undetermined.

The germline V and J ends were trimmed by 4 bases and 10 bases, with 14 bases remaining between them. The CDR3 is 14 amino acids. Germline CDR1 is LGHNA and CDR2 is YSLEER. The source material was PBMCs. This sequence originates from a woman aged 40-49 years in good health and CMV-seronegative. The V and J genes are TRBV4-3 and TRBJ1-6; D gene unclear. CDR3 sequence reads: CASSPSFGNSPLHF. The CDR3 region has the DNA TGCGCCAGCAGCCCCAGTTTCGGGAACTCACCCCTCCACTTT.